This paragraph reports one T cell receptor beta chain. Its specificity is unknown. The method was immunoSEQ multiplex PCR; TCRdb's version includes in-frame clones alone and lacks a portion of them. Of tens of thousands of clones listed, 65% to 80% were seen once; the top ten hold 2.9%. Antigen-specific CD4+ T cells were first expanded with viral peptide pools by the ViraFEST assay and only then sequenced. CD4+ T cell isolation took place after nine to eleven days of culture. Among the vaccine recipients, none had a prior SARS-CoV-2 infection, and nucleocapsid antibodies were negative. This sample stems from a study of vaccination effects on CD4 cells after COVID-19. The V and J ends lost 6 bases and 4 bases respectively, with 12 bases between them. CDR3 length: 13 amino acids. Germline V gene lookup returns CDR1 WNHNN and CDR2 SYGVQD (reference sequence).

The specimen was CD4+ T cells from PBMCs cultured with HCoV-NL63 spike peptides, collected before COVID-19 vaccination. The TCR originated in a human donor who received a COVID-19 vaccine. The genes are TRBV10-1 and TRBJ1-1, with unresolved D. The CDR3 region is CASSSNGRTEAFF. For the CDR3, the DNA is TGCGCCAGCAGCTCGAACGGGCGCACTGAAGCTTTCTTT.